The present T cell receptor beta chain was sequenced within a study of spatial heterogeneity in lung cancer. Germline-derived CDR1 and CDR2 are SGHAT and FQDESV (reference sequence). V was pared by 1 base and J by 0 bases, with 13 bases between. CDR3 length: 17 amino acids. Each molecule of TCR cDNA was tagged with one unique molecular identifier. A single record per CDR3 protein comes from TCRdb applying MiXCR to the 5' RACE reads. Of roughly 39,000 distinct CDR3 sequences in the sample, 6.8% were seen once. Time point denoted: sample taken at primary tumor resection. Frozen PBMC, nontumor lung or tumor provided whole RNA, which was sequenced unsorted.

Sequencing was performed on PBMCs, taken at surgery. The chain employs TRBV11-1 and TRBJ2-1, with D possibly TRBD2 on 6 matching bases. The clonotype was recovered from a female donor with early-stage non-small cell lung cancer. CDR3 residues: CASSLDSLAHSYNEQFF. For the CDR3, the DNA is TGTGCCAGCAGCTTAGACTCACTAGCCCACTCCTACAATGAGCAGTTCTTC. Supplemented by reference TRBV11-1 and TRBJ2-1, the full variable domain reads EAEVAQSPRYKITEKSQAVAFWCDPISGHATLYWYRQILGQGPELLVQFQDESVVDDSQLPKDRFSAERLKGVDSTLKIQPAELGDSAMYLCASSLDSLAHSYNEQFFGPGTRLTVL.